A single sample is the source of the 10 T cell receptor beta chains below, sequenced in a study of CD8 T cells in ankylosing spondylitis. TCRdb redid the calling of the 5' RACE reads with MiXCR, one entry per CDR3 protein. The repertoire includes about 130,000 distinct CDR3 sequences, approximately 6.8% of them detected once, and 12% sits in the top ten. The sequencing input was blood, either unsorted or a sorted T cell fraction (not recorded which). The receptors were sampled from a male donor with ankylosing spondylitis or in good health (not recorded which).

In this sample, this clonotype turned up a few times. This sequence may be a read error, since a much larger clone differs from it by one base. DNA of the CDR3: TGCAGCGTTGAATTGAGGGGGGGATTCTATGGCTTCACCTTC. Its protein product is CSVELRGGFYGFTF. The chain couples TRBV29-1 to TRBJ1-2; the D gene is possibly TRBD1 (6 bases). CDR3 size: 14 residues. Looked up from germline, CDR1 is SQVTM and CDR2 is ANQGSEA.

Many counts were recorded for this clonotype. The chain joins TRBV5-6 to TRBJ1-1; the D gene is possibly TRBD1 (6 bases). Trimming removed 4 bases from V and 0 bases from J, with 10 bases in between. Germline V gives CDR1 SGHDT, CDR2 YYEEEE. This CDR3 comprises 14 residues. CDR3 sequence reads: CASSKQGLNTEAFF. The CDR3 DNA follows: TGTGCCAGCAGCAAACAGGGCTTGAACACTGAAGCTTTCTTT.

This clonotype was seen many times. The V gene is TRBV20-1, the J gene TRBJ1-2; D possibly corresponds to TRBD1 (5 bases). There are 15 residues in the CDR3. CDR1 and CDR2 (germline): DFQATT, SNEGSKA (reference sequence). The germline V and J ends were trimmed by 5 bases and 4 bases, with 20 bases remaining between them. In nucleotides, the CDR3 is TGCAGTGCTCAGAACGGGGGAAGGAGACTCTATGGCTACACCTTC. It translates to CSAQNGGRRLYGYTF.

There are many counts of this clonotype. This chain connects TRBV20-1 to TRBJ2-1, with TRBD2 matching 10 bases. The CDR3 extends over 14 amino acids. Germline V gives CDR1 DFQATT, CDR2 SNEGSKA (reference sequence). V shed 3 bases and J 7 bases; nucleotides not matched to a gene: 6. The CDR3 nucleotides are TGCAGTGCTAGGGAAGCGGGAGGGATGAATGAGCAGTTCTTC. It is translated as CSAREAGGMNEQFF.

This clonotype has a count of ten or more. The chain couples TRBV5-1 to TRBJ2-3; TRBD2 aligns across 7 bases. The CDR3 runs 15 residues. Trimming cost V 0 bases and J 4 bases; bases outside gene matches: 5. Per the germline V gene, CDR1 is SGHRS and CDR2 is YFSETQ. CDR3 sequence reads: CASSLESGVSDTQYF. The CDR3 DNA reads as TGCGCCAGCAGCTTGGAAAGCGGGGTATCAGATACGCAGTATTTT.

This clonotype appeared many times. The rearrangement joins TRBV4-2 to TRBJ2-5; a possible D gene is TRBD1 (6 bases). Germline loops: CDR1 LGHNA, CDR2 YNFKEQ. V dropped 0 bases and J dropped 1 base, with 9 bases sitting between them. CDR3 length: 15 amino acids. As DNA, the CDR3 is TGTGCCAGCAGCCAAGACTACAGGGCCCAAGAGACCCAGTACTTC. Protein sequence: CASSQDYRAQETQYF.

CDR3 protein: CARQRQSEAFF. DNA for the CDR3: TGTGCCAGACAACGACAGTCTGAAGCTTTCTTT. V gene TRBV2 combines with J gene TRBJ1-1; tentative D call: TRBD1 (5 bases). CDR1 is SNHLY and CDR2 is FYNNEI in the germline V gene. This CDR3 spans 11 amino acids. Deletions cut 9 bases from V and 6 bases from J, with 11 bases between.

This clonotype was recorded many times. The rearrangement links TRBV6-2 or TRBV6-3 to TRBJ2-7; no definite D call. V was trimmed by 6 bases and J by 7 bases, leaving 10 bases between them. Germline lookup yields CDR1 MNHEY and CDR2 SVGEGT. The CDR3 spans 11 residues. Here the CDR3 DNA reads TGTGCCAGCAGCCAAGCTGGGGAGCAGTACTTC. This gives the protein CASSQAGEQYF.

This clonotype was detected ten times or more. This chain links TRBV12-3 or TRBV12-4 with TRBJ2-7; 10 nucleotides align to TRBD1. J gave up 3 bases and V 7 bases, and 6 bases lay outside the gene matches. This CDR3 spans 14 amino acids. CDR3 in amino acids: CASTGTGVNYEQYF. The CDR3 nucleotides are TGTGCCAGCACCGGGACAGGGGTAAACTACGAGCAGTACTTC.

This clonotype occurred many times. The V gene is TRBV20-1, the J gene TRBJ2-1; no definite D call. Trimming pared 3 bases from V and 0 bases from J, leaving 12 bases between. CDR1 and CDR2 (germline): DFQATT, SNEGSKA (reference sequence). This CDR3 has 15 amino acids. CDR3 protein: CSASSRKSSYNEQFF. The CDR3 nucleotides are TGCAGTGCTAGTTCGCGGAAAAGCTCCTACAATGAGCAGTTCTTC.